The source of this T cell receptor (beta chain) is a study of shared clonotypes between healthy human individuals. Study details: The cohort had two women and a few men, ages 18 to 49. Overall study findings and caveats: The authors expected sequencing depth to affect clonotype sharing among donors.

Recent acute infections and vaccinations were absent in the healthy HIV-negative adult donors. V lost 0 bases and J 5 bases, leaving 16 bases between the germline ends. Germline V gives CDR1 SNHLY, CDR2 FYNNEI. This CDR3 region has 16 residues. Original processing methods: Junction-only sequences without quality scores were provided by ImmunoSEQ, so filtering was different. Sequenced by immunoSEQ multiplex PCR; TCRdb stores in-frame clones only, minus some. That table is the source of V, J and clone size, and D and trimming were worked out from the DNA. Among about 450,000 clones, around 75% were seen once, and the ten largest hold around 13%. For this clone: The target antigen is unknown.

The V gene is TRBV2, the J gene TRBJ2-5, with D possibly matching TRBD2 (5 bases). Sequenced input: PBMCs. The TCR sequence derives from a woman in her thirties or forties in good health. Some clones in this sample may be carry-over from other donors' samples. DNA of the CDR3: TGTGCCAGCAGTGAAGCGCTTCATCGGGGTAGGGAGACCCAGTACTTC. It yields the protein CASSEALHRGRETQYF.